The sequence of this TCR beta chain was determined in a study of T cell responses to AZD1222 COVID-19 vaccine. Profiled with immunoSEQ multiplex PCR; TCRdb holds only in-frame clones, not every one. There are more than 150,000 clones in the sample; around nine tenths occur only once, and roughly 7% lies in the top ten. This CDR3 region has 11 residues. The V and J ends lost 3 bases and 15 bases respectively, with 11 bases between them. Germline V gene lookup returns CDR1 MNHEY and CDR2 SMNVEV (reference sequence). The clonotype comes from an adult who had recovered from COVID-19. The sequencing here drew on peripheral blood, taken after recovery from COVID-19. This chain uses TRBV27 with TRBJ1-4; D unclear. CDR3 in amino acids: CASSFRGRVFF. The CDR3, as DNA: TGTGCCAGCAGTTTCAGAGGGAGGGTGTTTTTT.